This T cell receptor beta chain stems from a study of shared T cell receptors in the human thymus. This clone was counted once. Looked up from germline, CDR1 is SEHNR and CDR2 is FQNEAQ (reference sequence). Losses at the gene ends were 5 bases for V and 8 bases for J; bases not matched to a gene: 8. The CDR3 runs to 15 residues. The assay was immunoSEQ multiplex PCR, and TCRdb's table has in-frame clones only and misses some. The table includes 720,000 or so clones, 75% to 90% detected once. These data were also reused for a study on human thymus T cells. As that study records: Resections removed during corrective heart surgery provided the thymus tissue used. Related work found strong thymic repertoire overlap between unrelated individuals.

The chain carries TRBV7-9 and TRBJ2-1; 11 bases fit TRBD2. The sample comprised thymocytes. The clonotype was recovered from a girl younger than two with a congenital heart defect. CDR3 protein: CASSGLAGGLDEQFF. The DNA of the CDR3 is TGTGCCAGCAGCGGACTAGCGGGTGGATTGGATGAGCAGTTCTTC.